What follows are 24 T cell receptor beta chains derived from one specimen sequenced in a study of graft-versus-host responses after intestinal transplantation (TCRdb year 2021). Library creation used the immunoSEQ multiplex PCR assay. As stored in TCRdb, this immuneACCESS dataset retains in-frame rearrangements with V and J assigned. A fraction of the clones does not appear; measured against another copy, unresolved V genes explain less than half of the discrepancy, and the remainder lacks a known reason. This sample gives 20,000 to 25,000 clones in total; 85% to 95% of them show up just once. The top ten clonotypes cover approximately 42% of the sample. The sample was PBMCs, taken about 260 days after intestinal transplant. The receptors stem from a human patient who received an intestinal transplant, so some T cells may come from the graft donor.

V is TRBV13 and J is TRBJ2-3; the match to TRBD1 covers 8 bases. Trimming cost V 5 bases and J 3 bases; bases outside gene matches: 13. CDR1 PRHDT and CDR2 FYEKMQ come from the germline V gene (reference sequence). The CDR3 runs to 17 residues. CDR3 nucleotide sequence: TGTGCCAGCAGCCCCGCTAGAGACAGGGGTGAAACAGATACGCAGTATTTT. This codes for CASSPARDRGETDTQYF.

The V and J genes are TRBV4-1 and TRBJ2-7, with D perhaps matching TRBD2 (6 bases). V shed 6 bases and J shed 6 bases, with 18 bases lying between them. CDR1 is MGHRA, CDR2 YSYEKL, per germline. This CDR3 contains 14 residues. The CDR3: CASREPGLLGEQYF. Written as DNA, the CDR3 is TGCGCCAGCAGGGAGCCGGGACTTTTGGGCGAGCAGTACTTC.

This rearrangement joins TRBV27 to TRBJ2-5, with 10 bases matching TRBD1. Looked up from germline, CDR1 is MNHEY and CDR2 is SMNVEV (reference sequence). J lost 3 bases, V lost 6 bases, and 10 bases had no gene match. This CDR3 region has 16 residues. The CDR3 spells CASSQTGTGVEETQYF. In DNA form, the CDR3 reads TGTGCCAGCAGCCAAACTGGGACAGGGGTGGAAGAGACCCAGTACTTC.

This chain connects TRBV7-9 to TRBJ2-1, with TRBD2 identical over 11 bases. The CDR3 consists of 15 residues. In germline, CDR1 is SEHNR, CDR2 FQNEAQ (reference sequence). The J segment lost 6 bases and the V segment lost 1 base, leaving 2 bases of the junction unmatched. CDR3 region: CASSLGGLAANEQFF. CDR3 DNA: TGTGCCAGCAGCTTAGGGGGACTAGCGGCCAATGAGCAGTTCTTC.

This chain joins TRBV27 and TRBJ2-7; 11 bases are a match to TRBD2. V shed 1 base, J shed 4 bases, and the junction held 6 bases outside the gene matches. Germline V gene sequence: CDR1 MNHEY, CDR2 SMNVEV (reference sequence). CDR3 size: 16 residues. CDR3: CASSLFGSGRAYEQYF. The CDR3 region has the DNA TGTGCCAGCAGTTTATTCGGTAGCGGGAGGGCGTACGAGCAGTACTTC.

In nucleotides, the CDR3 is TGCGCCAGCGCCGTCGGGACAGGATACTACAATGAGCAGTTCTTC. Translation: CASAVGTGYYNEQFF. V usage is TRBV5-1 and J usage is TRBJ2-1; 8 nucleotides agree with TRBD1. From germline, CDR1 is SGHRS and CDR2 YFSETQ. The CDR3 loop spans 15 amino acids. J gave up 3 bases and V 7 bases, and 9 bases lay outside the gene matches.

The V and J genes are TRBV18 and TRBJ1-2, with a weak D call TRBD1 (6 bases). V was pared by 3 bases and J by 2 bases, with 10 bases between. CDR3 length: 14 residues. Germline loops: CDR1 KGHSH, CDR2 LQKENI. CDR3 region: CASSPDSLNYGYTF. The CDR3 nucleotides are TGTGCCAGCTCACCGGACAGCCTCAACTATGGCTACACCTTC. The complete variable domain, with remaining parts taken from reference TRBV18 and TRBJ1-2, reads NAGVMQNPRHLVRRRGQEARLRCSPMKGHSHVYWYRQLPEEGLKFMVYLQKENIIDESGMPKERFSAEFPKEGPSILRIQQVVRGDSAAYFCASSPDSLNYGYTFGSGTRLTVV.

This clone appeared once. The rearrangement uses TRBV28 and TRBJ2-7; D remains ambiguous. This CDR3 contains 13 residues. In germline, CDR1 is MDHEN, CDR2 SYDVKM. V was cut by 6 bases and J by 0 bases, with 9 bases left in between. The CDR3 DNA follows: TGTGCCAGCAGACTACAGAGCTCCTACGAGCAGTACTTC. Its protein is CASRLQSSYEQYF.

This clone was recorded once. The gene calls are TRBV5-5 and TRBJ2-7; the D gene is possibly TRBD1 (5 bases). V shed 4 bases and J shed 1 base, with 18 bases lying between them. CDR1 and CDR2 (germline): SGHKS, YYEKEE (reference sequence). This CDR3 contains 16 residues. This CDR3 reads CASSTSGLTASYEQYF. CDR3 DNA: TGTGCCAGCAGCACCTCAGGGCTCACAGCATCCTACGAGCAGTACTTC. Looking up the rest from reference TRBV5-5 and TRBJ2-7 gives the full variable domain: DAGVTQSPTHLIKTRGQQVTLRCSPISGHKSVSWYQQVLGQGPQFIFQYYEKEERGRGNFPDRFSARQFPNYSSELNVNALLLGDSALYLCASSTSGLTASYEQYFGPGTRLTVT.

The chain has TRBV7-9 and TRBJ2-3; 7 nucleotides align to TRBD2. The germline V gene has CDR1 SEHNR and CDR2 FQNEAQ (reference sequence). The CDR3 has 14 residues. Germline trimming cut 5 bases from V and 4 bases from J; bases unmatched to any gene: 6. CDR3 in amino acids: CASSDRGGSDTQYF. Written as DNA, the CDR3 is TGTGCCAGCAGCGATAGGGGAGGGTCAGATACGCAGTATTTT. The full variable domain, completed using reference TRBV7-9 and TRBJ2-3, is DTGVSQNPRHKITKRGQNVTFRCDPISEHNRLYWYRQTLGQGPEFLTYFQNEAQLEKSRLLSDRFSAERPKGSFSTLEIQRTEQGDSAMYLCASSDRGGSDTQYFGPGTRLTVL.

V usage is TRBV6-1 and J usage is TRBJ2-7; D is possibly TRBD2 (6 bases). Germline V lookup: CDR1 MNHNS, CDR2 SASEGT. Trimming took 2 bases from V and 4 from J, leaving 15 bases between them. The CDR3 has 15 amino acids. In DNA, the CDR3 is TGTGCCAGCAGTGAACTCGGAGGGCAAGTATACGAGCAGTACTTC. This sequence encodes CASSELGGQVYEQYF.

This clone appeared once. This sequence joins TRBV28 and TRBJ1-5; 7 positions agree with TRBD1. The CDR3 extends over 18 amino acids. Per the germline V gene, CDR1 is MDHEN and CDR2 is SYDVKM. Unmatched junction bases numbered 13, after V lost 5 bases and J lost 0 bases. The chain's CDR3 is CASSPTTGWGPSNQPQHF. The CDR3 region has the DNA TGTGCCAGCAGTCCCACGACAGGGTGGGGACCTAGCAATCAGCCCCAGCATTTT. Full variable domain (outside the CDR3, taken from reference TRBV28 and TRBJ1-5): DVKVTQSSRYLVKRTGEKVFLECVQDMDHENMFWYRQDPGLGLRLIYFSYDVKMKEKGDIPEGYSVSREKKERFSLILESASTNQTSMYLCASSPTTGWGPSNQPQHFGDGTRLSIL.

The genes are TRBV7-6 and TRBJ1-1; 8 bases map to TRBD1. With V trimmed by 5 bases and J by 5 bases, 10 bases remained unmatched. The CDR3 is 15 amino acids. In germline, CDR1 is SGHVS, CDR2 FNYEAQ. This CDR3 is CASSPRRDRHTEAFF. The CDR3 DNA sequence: TGTGCCAGCAGCCCCAGACGGGACAGGCATACTGAAGCTTTCTTT. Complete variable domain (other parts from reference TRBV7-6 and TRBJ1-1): GAGVSQSPRYKVTKRGQDVALRCDPISGHVSLYWYRQALGQGPEFLTYFNYEAQQDKSGLPNDRFSAERPEGSISTLTIQRTEQRDSAMYRCASSPRRDRHTEAFFGQGTRLTVV.

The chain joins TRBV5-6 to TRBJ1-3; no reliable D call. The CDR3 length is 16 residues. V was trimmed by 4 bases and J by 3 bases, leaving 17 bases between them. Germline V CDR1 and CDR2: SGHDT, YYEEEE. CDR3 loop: CASSPITPDHGNTIYF. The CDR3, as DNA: TGTGCCAGCAGCCCTATTACACCCGACCATGGAAACACCATATATTTT.

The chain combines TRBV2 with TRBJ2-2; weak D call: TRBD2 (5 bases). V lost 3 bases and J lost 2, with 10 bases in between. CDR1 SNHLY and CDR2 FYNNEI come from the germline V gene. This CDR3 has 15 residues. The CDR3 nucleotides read TGTGCCAGCAGTGAGGACGGGATCAACACCGGGGAGCTGTTTTTT. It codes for CASSEDGINTGELFF.

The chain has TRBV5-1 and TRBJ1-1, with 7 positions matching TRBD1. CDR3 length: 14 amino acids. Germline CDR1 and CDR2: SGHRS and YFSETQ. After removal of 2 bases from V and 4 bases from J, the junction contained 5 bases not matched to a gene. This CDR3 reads CASSFTQGTTEAFF. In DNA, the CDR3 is TGCGCCAGCAGCTTCACACAGGGGACCACTGAAGCTTTCTTT.

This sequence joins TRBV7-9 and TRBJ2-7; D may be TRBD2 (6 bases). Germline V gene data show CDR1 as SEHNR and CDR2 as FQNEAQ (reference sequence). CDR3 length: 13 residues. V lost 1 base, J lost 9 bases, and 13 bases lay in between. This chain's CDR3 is CASSLEATTRQYF. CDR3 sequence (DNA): TGTGCCAGCAGCTTAGAGGCTACGACTAGGCAGTACTTC. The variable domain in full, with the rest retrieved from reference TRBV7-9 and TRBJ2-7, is DTGVSQNPRHKITKRGQNVTFRCDPISEHNRLYWYRQTLGQGPEFLTYFQNEAQLEKSRLLSDRFSAERPKGSFSTLEIQRTEQGDSAMYLCASSLEATTRQYFGPGTRLTVT.

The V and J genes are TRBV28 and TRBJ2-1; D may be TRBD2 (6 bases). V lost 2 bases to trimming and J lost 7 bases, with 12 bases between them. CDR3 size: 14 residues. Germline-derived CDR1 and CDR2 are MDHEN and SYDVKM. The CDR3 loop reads CASSLTGSRNEQFF. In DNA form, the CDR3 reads TGTGCCAGCAGTTTAACCGGGAGTAGGAATGAGCAGTTCTTC. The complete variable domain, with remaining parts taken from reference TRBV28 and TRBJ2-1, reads DVKVTQSSRYLVKRTGEKVFLECVQDMDHENMFWYRQDPGLGLRLIYFSYDVKMKEKGDIPEGYSVSREKKERFSLILESASTNQTSMYLCASSLTGSRNEQFFGPGTRLTVL.

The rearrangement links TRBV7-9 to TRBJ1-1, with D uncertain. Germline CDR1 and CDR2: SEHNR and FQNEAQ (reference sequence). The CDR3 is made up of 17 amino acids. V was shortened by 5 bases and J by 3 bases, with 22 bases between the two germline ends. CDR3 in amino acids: CASSPYATGSRDTEAFF. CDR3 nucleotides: TGTGCCAGCAGCCCCTACGCGACTGGATCGAGAGACACTGAAGCTTTCTTT.

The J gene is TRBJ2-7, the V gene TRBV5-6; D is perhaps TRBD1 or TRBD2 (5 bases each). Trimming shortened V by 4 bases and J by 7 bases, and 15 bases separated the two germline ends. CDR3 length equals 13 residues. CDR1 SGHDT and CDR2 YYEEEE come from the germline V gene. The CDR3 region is CASSLGTPGEQYF. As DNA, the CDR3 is TGTGCCAGCAGCCTCGGGACGCCTGGGGAGCAGTACTTC.

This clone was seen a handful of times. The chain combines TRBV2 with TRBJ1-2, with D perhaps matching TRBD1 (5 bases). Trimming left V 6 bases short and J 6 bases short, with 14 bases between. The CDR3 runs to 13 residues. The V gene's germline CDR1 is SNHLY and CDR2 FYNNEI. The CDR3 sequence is CASSATPGNGYTF. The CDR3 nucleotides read TGTGCCAGCAGCGCTACTCCAGGGAATGGCTACACCTTC.

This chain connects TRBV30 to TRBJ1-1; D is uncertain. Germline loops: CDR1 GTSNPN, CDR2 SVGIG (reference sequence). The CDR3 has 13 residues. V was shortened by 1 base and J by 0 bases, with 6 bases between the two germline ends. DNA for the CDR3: TGTGCCTGGAGTGACCGAATGAACACTGAAGCTTTCTTT. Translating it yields CAWSDRMNTEAFF.

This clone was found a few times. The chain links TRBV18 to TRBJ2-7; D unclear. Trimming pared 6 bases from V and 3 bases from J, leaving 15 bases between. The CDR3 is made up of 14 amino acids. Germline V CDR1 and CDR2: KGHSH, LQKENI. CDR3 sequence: CASSDTFPSYEQYF. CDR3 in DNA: TGTGCCAGCTCCGACACATTTCCTAGCTACGAGCAGTACTTC.

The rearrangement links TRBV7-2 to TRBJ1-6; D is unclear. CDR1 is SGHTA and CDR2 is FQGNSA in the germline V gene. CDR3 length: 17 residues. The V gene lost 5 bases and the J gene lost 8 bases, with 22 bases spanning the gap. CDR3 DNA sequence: TGTGCCAGCAGCCTACGAACCCGGGCCAACAGCTATTCACCCCTCCACTTT. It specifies CASSLRTRANSYSPLHF.